The 10 T cell receptor beta chains given below trace back to one sample, sequenced in a study of patients and donors after allogeneic stem cell transplantation. TCRdb redid the calling of the RT-PCR reads with MiXCR, one entry per CDR3 protein. The table includes roughly 960,000 distinct CDR3 sequences, roughly 17% detected once. Specimen: blood, either unsorted or a sorted T cell fraction (not recorded which). These receptors originate from a human donor who was either an allogeneic HSCT recipient or a stem cell or donor lymphocyte infusion donor (not recorded which). It is not recorded whose cells these are; they may come from a transplant donor.

The chain couples TRBV20-1 to TRBJ2-7; TRBD2 matches at 11 bases. V shed 2 bases, J shed 7 bases, and the junction held 10 bases outside the gene matches. The CDR3 totals 15 residues. Germline V CDR1 and CDR2: DFQATT, SNEGSKA (reference sequence). CDR3 amino acids: CSARLNSGRAGEQYF. The CDR3 DNA reads as TGCAGTGCTAGACTCAATAGCGGGAGGGCCGGTGAGCAGTACTTC.

This clonotype was counted only a few times. The chain joins TRBV2 to TRBJ2-5; no clear D gene. Germline CDR1 SNHLY, CDR2 FYNNEI. V lost 6 bases to trimming and J lost 1 base, with 6 bases between them. The CDR3 has 12 residues. CDR3 DNA sequence: TGTGCCAGCAGAACTCCCCAAGAGACCCAGTACTTC. Encoded protein: CASRTPQETQYF.

A single count supports this clonotype. The chain has TRBV20-1 and TRBJ1-2; maybe TRBD1 (5 bases). The length of the CDR3 is 12 residues. Trimming cost V 7 bases and J 5 bases, with 14 bases left between them. CDR1 and CDR2 from the germline V gene are DFQATT and SNEGSKA (reference sequence). The CDR3 reads CSGSTAGYGYTF. In DNA, the CDR3 is TGCAGTGGTTCGACAGCGGGGTATGGCTACACCTTC.

The V call is TRBV20-1, the J call TRBJ2-4, with 8 nucleotides matching TRBD1. The CDR3 is 12 residues long. With 7 bases clipped from V and 7 bases from J, the junction kept 6 bases outside the gene matches. Germline CDR1 DFQATT, CDR2 SNEGSKA (reference sequence). DNA for the CDR3: TGCAGTGTCAGGACAGGGAGGAACATTCAGTACTTC. This encodes CSVRTGRNIQYF.

The chain employs TRBV12-5 and TRBJ1-1, with 9 bases identical to TRBD1. The CDR3 totals 18 residues. The V gene's germline CDR1 is LGHNT and CDR2 FRNRAP. V lost 1 base and J lost 5; bases outside the gene matches: 14. The CDR3 sequence is CASGLESRDRVNGTEAFF. The CDR3 nucleotides are TGTGCTAGTGGTTTGGAGTCCCGGGACAGGGTTAACGGGACTGAAGCTTTCTTT.

The CDR3 here is CASSLELGSNTGELFF. DNA for the CDR3: TGCGCCAGCAGCTTGGAGTTGGGGTCGAACACCGGGGAGCTGTTTTTT. The V call is TRBV5-1, the J call TRBJ2-2; no reliable D call. V was pared by 0 bases and J by 0 bases, with 9 bases between. The CDR3 totals 16 residues. Per the germline V gene, CDR1 is SGHRS and CDR2 is YFSETQ.

The V and J genes are TRBV27 and TRBJ2-1; D is possibly TRBD2 (6 bases). The germline gives CDR1 MNHEY, CDR2 SMNVEV (reference sequence). This CDR3 has 18 residues. V was clipped by 7 bases and J by 7 bases, with 29 bases between them. The CDR3 sequence: CASKPSSSGGSRANEQFF. CDR3 bases: TGTGCCAGCAAACCTTCGTCCTCCGGGGGTTCGAGGGCGAATGAGCAGTTCTTC.

This sequence joins TRBV11-3 and TRBJ1-6, with no clear D. The length of the CDR3 is 12 residues. Trimming removed 1 base at V and 12 bases at J, with 7 bases between. Germline V CDR1 and CDR2: SGHNT, YENEEA. The CDR3 DNA reads as TGTGCCAGCAGCTTAGCCAAGGAACCCCTCCACTTT. The encoded protein is CASSLAKEPLHF.

The chain carries TRBV4-1 and TRBJ1-1, with a tentative D call TRBD1 (5 bases). Germline CDR1 reads MGHRA; CDR2 reads YSYEKL. The ends were cut back, 1 base at V and 0 bases at J, with 12 bases in the middle. The CDR3 is 16 residues long. CDR3: CASSQGAGHMNTEAFF. CDR3 coding DNA: TGCGCCAGCAGCCAAGGTGCAGGACACATGAACACTGAAGCTTTCTTT.

V gene TRBV7-2 combines with J gene TRBJ1-5; the D is unclear. V lost 5 bases and J 7 bases, leaving 15 bases between the germline ends. CDR3 length equals 14 residues. CDR1 SGHTA and CDR2 FQGNSA come from the germline V gene. CDR3 coding DNA: TGTGCCAGCAGCCCGGAAGGTGGACGCCAGCCCCAGCATTTT. Amino acid sequence: CASSPEGGRQPQHF.